The entry below gives a single TCR beta chain sequence along with its context. The source of the sample is a study of blood T cell repertoires in COVID-19. V lost 5 bases to trimming and J lost 2 bases; unmatched junction nucleotides: 10. CDR1 MNHNY and CDR2 SVGAGI come from the germline V gene (reference sequence). The CDR3 has 16 residues. Profiling relied on immunoSEQ multiplex PCR, and the TCRdb table lists in-frame clones only, not all of them. This repertoire shows roughly 200,000 clones, roughly 87% found once; its top ten account for 6.5% to 9.5%. The rearrangement joins TRBV6-6 to TRBJ1-2; TRBD1 matches at 8 bases. Sequenced material: peripheral blood. The clonotype comes from a woman in her sixties with COVID-19, enrolled during active disease. CDR3 DNA: TGTGCCAGCAGTCGTTCGACAGGGGAGGTGAACTATGGCTACACCTTC. Translated, it gives CASSRSTGEVNYGYTF.